The source of this T cell receptor (beta chain) is a study of blood T cell repertoires in COVID-19. TCRdb's copy holds only in-frame clones and misses some; the assay was immunoSEQ multiplex PCR. The sample lists over 350,000 clones; about nine tenths were seen once. CDR3 length: 15 amino acids. Per the germline V gene, CDR1 is SNHLY and CDR2 is FYNNEI. Trimming removed 6 bases from V and 5 bases from J; junction bases left unmatched: 9. This chain links TRBV2 with TRBJ1-4; 7 positions match TRBD1. This receptor was obtained from a woman aged 30 to 39 with active or convalescent COVID-19. Sequencing was performed on peripheral blood. The CDR3 DNA follows: TGTGCCAGCAGGTCGCAGGGGGGAGTCAATGAAAAACTGTTTTTT. Translated: CASRSQGGVNEKLFF.